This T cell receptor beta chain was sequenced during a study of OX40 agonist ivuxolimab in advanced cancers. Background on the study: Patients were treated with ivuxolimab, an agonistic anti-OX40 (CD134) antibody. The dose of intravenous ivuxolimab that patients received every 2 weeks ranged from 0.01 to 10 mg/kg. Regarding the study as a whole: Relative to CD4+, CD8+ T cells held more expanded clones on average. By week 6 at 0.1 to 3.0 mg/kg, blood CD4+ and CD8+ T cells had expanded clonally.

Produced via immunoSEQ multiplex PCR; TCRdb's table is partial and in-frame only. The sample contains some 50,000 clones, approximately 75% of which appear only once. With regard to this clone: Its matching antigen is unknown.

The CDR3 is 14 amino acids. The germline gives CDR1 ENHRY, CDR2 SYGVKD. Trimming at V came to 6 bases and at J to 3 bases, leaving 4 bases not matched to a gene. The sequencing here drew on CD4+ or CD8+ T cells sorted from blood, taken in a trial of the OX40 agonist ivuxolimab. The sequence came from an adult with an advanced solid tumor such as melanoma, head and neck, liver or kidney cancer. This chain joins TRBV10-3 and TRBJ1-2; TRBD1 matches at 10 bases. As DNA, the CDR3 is TGTGCCATCAGAGGGGACAGGGGTGACTATGGCTACACCTTC. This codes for CAIRGDRGDYGYTF.